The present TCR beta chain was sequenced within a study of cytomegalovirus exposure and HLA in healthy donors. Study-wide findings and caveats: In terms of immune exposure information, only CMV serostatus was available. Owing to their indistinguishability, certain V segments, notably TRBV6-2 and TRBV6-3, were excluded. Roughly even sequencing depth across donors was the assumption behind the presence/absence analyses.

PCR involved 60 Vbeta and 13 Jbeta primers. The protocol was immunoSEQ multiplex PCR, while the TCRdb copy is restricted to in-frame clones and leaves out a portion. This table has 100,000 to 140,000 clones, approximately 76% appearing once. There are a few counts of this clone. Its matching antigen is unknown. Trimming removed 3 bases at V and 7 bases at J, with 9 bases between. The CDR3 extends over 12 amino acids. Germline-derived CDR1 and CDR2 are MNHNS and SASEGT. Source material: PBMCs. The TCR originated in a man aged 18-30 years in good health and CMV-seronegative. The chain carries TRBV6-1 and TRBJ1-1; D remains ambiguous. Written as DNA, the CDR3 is TGTGCCAGCAGTGACCAGGTCGGTGAAGCTTTCTTT. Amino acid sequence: CASSDQVGEAFF.